This T cell receptor beta chain originates from a study of shared clonotypes between healthy human individuals. Per germline, CDR1 KGHSH and CDR2 LQKENI. The CDR3 spans 15 residues. The V segment lost 3 bases and the J segment 9 bases; nucleotides outside the gene matches: 10. The data were produced by immunoSEQ multiplex PCR, yet TCRdb's version contains in-frame clones alone and is incomplete. The sample contains under 2,500,000 clones, under 97% of which appear only once. The V call is TRBV18, the J call TRBJ2-1, with 8 bases identical to TRBD2. The clonotype originates from a young man in good health. Sequenced input: naive CD4+ T cells sorted from blood. Indicated subset: CD45RA+ positively selected. The CDR3 DNA is TGTGCCAGCTCACCCGGGACTAGGGACGGGACTGAGCAGTTCTTC. Protein product: CASSPGTRDGTEQFF.